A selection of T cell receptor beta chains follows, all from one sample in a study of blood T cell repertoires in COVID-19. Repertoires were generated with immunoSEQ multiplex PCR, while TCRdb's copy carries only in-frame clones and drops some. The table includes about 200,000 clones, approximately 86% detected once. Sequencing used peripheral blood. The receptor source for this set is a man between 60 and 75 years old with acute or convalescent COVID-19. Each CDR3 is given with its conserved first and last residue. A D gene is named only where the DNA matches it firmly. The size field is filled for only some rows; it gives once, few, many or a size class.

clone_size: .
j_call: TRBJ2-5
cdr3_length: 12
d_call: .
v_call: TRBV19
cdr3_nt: TGTGCCAGTAGTCAGAATGAAGAGACCCAGTACTTC
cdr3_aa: CASSQNEETQYF

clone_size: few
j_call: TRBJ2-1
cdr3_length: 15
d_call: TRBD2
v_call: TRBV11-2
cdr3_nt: TGTGCCAGCAGAAAGCGGGGGACCCTCTACAATGAGCAGTTCTTC
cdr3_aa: CASRKRGTLYNEQFF

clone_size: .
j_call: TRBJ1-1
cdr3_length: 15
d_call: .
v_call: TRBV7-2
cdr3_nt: TGTGCCAGCAGCTTACAAATTACAGGGAACACTGAAGCTTTCTTT
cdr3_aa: CASSLQITGNTEAFF

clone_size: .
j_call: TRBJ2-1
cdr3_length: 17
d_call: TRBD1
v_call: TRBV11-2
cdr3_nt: TGTGCCAGCAGCTCATACAGGGGGGCCAGCTCCTACAATGAGCAGTTCTTC
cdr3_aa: CASSSYRGASSYNEQFF

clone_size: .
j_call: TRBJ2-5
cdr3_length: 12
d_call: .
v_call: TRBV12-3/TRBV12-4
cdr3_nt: TGTGCCAGCAGTTTAGGGGAGGAGACCCAGTACTTC
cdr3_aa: CASSLGEETQYF

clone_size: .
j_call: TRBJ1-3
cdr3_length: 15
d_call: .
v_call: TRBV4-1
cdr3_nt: TGCGCCAGCAGCCAAGAGGGCAGCTCTGGAAACACCATATATTTT
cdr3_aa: CASSQEGSSGNTIYF

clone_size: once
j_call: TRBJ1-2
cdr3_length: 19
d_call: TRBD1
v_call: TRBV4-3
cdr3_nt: TGCGCCAGCAGCCAAGATACAGGGACAGGGGCCGCTTCCCCCTATGGCTACACCTTC
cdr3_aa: CASSQDTGTGAASPYGYTF

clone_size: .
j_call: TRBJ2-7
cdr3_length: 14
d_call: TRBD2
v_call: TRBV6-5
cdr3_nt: TGTGCCAGCAGTTTCGGGGGGTTGGCCTACGAGCAGTACTTC
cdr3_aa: CASSFGGLAYEQYF

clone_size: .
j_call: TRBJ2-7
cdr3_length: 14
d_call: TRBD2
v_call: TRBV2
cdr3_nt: TGTGCCAGCAGTGAACAGACTAGCGGGGGGACCAGGAACTTC
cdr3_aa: CASSEQTSGGTRNF

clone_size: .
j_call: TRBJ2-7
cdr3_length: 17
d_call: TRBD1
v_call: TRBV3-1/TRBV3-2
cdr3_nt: TGTGCCAGCAGCCAAGTGCGGCCGACAGGGGGATTTTACGAGCAGTACTTC
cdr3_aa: CASSQVRPTGGFYEQYF

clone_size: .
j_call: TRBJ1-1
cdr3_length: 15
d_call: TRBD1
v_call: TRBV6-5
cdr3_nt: TGTGCCAGCAGTAACCACAGGGGGCGTAACACTGAAGCTTTCTTT
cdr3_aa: CASSNHRGRNTEAFF

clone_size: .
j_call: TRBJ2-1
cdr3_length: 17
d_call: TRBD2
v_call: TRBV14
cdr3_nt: TGTGCCAGCAGCCAAGTTCTCGCGGGGGGGCCTATGAATGAGCAGTTCTTC
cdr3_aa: CASSQVLAGGPMNEQFF

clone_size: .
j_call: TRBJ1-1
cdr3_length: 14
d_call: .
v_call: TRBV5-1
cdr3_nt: TGCGCCAGCAGCTCAACAGGGTTTTTAACTGAAGCTTTCTTT
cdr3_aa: CASSSTGFLTEAFF

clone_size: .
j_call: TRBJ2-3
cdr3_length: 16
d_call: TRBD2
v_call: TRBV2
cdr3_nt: TGTGCCAGCAGTCCCGACATACTAGCGGGGGGCGATACGCAGTATTTT
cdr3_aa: CASSPDILAGGDTQYF

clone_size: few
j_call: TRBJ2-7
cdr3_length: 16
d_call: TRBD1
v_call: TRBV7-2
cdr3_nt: TGTGCCAGCAGCTTAGTCGGGACAGGGGGGCTCTACGAGCAGTACTTC
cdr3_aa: CASSLVGTGGLYEQYF

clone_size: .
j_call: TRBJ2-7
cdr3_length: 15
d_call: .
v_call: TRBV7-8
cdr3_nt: TGTGCCAGCAGCGGATTACAGGGAATAGTCTACGAGCAGTACTTC
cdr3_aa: CASSGLQGIVYEQYF

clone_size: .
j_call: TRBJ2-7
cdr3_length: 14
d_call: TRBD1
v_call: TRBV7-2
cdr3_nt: TGTGCCAGCAGCTTCCCGACAGGGTGGGACGAGCAGTACTTC
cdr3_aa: CASSFPTGWDEQYF

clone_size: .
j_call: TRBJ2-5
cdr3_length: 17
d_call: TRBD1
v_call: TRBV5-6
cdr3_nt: TGTGCCAGCAGCTTGGTTGGGGACAGGGGTCTCCAAGAGACCCAGTACTTC
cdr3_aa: CASSLVGDRGLQETQYF

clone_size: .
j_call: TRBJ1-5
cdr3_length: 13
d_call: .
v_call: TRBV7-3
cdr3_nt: TGTGCCAGCAATCAGGGTACCAATCAGCCCCAGCATTTT
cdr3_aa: CASNQGTNQPQHF

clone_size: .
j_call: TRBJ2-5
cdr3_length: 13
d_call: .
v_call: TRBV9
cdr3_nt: TGTGCCAGCAGCGTAGAGGGGGGGGAGACCCAGTACTTC
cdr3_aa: CASSVEGGETQYF

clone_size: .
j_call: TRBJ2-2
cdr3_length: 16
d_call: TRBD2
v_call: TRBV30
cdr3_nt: TGTGCCTGGAGCCCGGGACTAGCGGGGGGGAACGGGGAGCTGTTTTTT
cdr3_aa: CAWSPGLAGGNGELFF

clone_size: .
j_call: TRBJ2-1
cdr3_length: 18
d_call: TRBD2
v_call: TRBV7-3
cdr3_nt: TGTGCCAGCAGCTCCGAAGAGACTAGCGGGGGGAACTACAATGAGCAGTTCTTC
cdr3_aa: CASSSEETSGGNYNEQFF

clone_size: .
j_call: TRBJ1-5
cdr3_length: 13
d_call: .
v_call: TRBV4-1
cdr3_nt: TGCGCCAGCAGCCAATCAGGGGATCAGCCCCAGCATTTT
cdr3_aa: CASSQSGDQPQHF

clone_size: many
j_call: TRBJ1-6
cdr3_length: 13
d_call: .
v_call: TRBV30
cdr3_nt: TGTGCCTGGACCGAATCACGGAATTCACCCCTCCACTTT
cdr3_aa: CAWTESRNSPLHF

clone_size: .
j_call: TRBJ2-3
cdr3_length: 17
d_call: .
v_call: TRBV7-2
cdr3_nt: TGTGCCAGCAGCCGGCTCGGCGGGACGGGTAGCACAGATACGCAGTATTTT
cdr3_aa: CASSRLGGTGSTDTQYF

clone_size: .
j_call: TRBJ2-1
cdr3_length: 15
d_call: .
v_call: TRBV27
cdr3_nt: TGTGCCAGCAGCACAGGGTCGAGCTCCTACAATGAGCAGTTCTTC
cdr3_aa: CASSTGSSSYNEQFF

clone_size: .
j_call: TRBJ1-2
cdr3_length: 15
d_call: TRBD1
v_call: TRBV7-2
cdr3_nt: TGTGCCAGCAGCTCAACCGGGACAGGGATCCATGGCTACACCTTC
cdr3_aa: CASSSTGTGIHGYTF

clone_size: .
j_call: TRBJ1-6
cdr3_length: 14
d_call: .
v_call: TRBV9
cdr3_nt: TGTGCCAGCAGCGTAGCATCAGAAAATTCACCCCTCCACTTT
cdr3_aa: CASSVASENSPLHF

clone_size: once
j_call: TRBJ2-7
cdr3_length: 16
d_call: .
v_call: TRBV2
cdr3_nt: TGTGCCAGCAGCGCCCCCCCCCGGGTCCCCCTCTACGAGCAGTACTTC
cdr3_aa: CASSAPPRVPLYEQYF

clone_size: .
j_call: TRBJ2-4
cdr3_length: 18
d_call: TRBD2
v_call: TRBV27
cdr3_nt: TGTGCCAGCAGGACCACTAGCGGGGTCGTAGGGGCCAAAAACATTCAGTACTTC
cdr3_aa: CASRTTSGVVGAKNIQYF

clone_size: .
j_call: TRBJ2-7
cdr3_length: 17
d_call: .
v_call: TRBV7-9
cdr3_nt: TGTGCCAGCAGCTCCGTTTCTTCCCCCCACGCTGCGGTGGAGCAGTACTTC
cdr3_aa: CASSSVSSPHAAVEQYF

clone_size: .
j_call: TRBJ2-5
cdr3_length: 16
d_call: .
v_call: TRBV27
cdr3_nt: TGTGCCAGCAGTTTATATGGGTCGAGGGACCAAGAGACCCAGTACTTC
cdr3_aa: CASSLYGSRDQETQYF

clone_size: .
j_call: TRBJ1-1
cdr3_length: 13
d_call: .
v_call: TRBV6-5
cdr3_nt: TGTGCCAGCAGTTATAAGAGGTCTGCTGAAGCTTTCTTT
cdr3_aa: CASSYKRSAEAFF

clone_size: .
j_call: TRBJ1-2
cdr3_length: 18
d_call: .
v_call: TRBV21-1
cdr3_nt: TGTGCCAGCAGCAAAGCGCCGGACAGGCCCTTCAGGCTTTCCGGCTACACCTTC
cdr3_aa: CASSKAPDRPFRLSGYTF

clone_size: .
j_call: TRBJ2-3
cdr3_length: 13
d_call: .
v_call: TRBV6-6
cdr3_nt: TGTGCCAGCACGGCAGGTAGCACAGATACGCAGTATTTT
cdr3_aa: CASTAGSTDTQYF

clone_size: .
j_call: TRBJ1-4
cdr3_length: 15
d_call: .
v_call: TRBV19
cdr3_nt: TGTGCCAGTACGGGGGAGGGAACGACTAATGAAAAACTGTTTTTT
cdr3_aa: CASTGEGTTNEKLFF

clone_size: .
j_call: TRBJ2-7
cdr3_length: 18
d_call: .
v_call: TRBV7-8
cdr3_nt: TGTGCCAGCATACTACGCCCGGACTCGTCAGGACTATCCTACGAGCAGTACTTC
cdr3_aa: CASILRPDSSGLSYEQYF

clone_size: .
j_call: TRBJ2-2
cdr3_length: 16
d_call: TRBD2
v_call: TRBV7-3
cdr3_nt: TGTGCCAGCAGCTTATTGCGGGGGGGCAACACCGGGGAGCTGTTTTTT
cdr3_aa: CASSLLRGGNTGELFF

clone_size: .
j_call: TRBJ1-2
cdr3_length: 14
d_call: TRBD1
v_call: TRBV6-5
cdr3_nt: TGTGCCAGCAGACAAAGACAGGGGCCGGATGGCTACACCTTC
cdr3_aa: CASRQRQGPDGYTF

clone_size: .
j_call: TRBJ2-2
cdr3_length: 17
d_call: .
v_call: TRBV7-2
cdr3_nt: TGTGCCAGCAACCGGCGGGGGCGGGGGCCTCTCACCGGGGAGCTGTTTTTT
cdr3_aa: CASNRRGRGPLTGELFF

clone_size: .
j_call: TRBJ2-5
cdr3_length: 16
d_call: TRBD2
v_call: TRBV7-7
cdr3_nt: TGTGCCAGCAGCTCCCCGGCGGGGGGTGGGCAAGAGACCCAGTACTTC
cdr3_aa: CASSSPAGGGQETQYF